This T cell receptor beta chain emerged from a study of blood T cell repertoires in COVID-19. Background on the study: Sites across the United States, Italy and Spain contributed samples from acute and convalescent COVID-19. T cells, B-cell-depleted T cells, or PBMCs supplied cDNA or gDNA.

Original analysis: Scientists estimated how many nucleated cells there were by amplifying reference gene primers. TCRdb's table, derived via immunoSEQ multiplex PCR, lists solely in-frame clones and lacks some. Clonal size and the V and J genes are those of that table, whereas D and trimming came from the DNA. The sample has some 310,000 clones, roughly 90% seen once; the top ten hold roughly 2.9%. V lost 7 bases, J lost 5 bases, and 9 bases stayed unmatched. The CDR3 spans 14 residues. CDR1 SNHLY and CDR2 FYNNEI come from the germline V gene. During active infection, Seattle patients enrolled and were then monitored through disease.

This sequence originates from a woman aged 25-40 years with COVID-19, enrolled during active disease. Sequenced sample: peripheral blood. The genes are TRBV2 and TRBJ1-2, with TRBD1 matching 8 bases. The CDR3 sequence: CASKGQGRVYGYTF. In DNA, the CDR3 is TGTGCCAGCAAAGGACAGGGTAGGGTATATGGCTACACCTTC.